These 11 T cell receptor beta chains were sequenced from one sample in a study of shared clonotypes between healthy human individuals. The data were produced by immunoSEQ multiplex PCR, yet TCRdb's version contains in-frame clones alone and is incomplete. This table has more than 2 million clones, around 93% appearing once. Naive-designated CD8 cells lacked CD45RO, were positively enriched for CCR7, and omitted terminally differentiated effector memory CD45RA+ cells. The sequenced material came from naive CD8+ T cells from PBMCs. The source is a man aged 18 to 29 in good health. Some clones in this sample may be carry-over from other donors' samples.

The V gene is TRBV5-8, the J gene TRBJ2-7; D is unresolved. Trimming shortened V by 2 bases and J by 3 bases, and 6 bases separated the two germline ends. The CDR3 runs 12 residues. CDR1 is SGHTS, CDR2 YDEGEE, per germline. CDR3: CASSFWNYEQYF. The CDR3 DNA reads as TGTGCCAGCAGCTTTTGGAACTACGAGCAGTACTTC.

As DNA, the CDR3 is TGTGCCAGCAGGCAGACTAGCGGGGGCTCCTACGAGCAGTACTTC. Amino acids: CASRQTSGGSYEQYF. The chain combines TRBV6-1 with TRBJ2-7; 12 nucleotides line up with TRBD2. Germline V CDR1 and CDR2: MNHNS, SASEGT. The V gene end was trimmed by 6 bases and the J gene end by 0 bases; junction bases not matched to a gene: 3. The CDR3 has 15 amino acids.

The V and J genes are TRBV7-2 and TRBJ2-2; D may be TRBD2 (6 bases). The V gene's germline CDR1 is SGHTA and CDR2 FQGNSA. The V end was cut by 5 bases, the J end by 6 bases, with 16 bases between. The CDR3 runs 15 residues. The CDR3 coding sequence is TGTGCCAGCAGCCCACGACTAGGTCTGGCCGGGGAGCTGTTTTTT. This codes for CASSPRLGLAGELFF.

This chain connects TRBV30 to TRBJ2-1; 8 nucleotides align to TRBD2. There are 16 residues in the CDR3. Germline V gene sequence: CDR1 GTSNPN, CDR2 SVGIG (reference sequence). V trimming: 4 bases; J trimming: 0 bases; junction bases outside the gene matches: 8. The CDR3 loop reads CAWKFAGTSSYNEQFF. CDR3 DNA sequence: TGTGCCTGGAAATTCGCCGGGACTAGCTCCTACAATGAGCAGTTCTTC.

J is TRBJ1-2 and V is TRBV6-1; the D gene is possibly TRBD1 (5 bases). CDR1 is MNHNS, CDR2 SASEGT, per germline. The CDR3 contains 14 residues. Between the trimmed V and J ends, which lost 9 bases and 2 bases, there was a span of 16 bases. Here the CDR3 DNA reads TGTGCCAGTTGTGACGGCAGGGCGAACTATGGCTACACCTTC. Amino acid sequence: CASCDGRANYGYTF.

Details on this clone: This sample includes further DNA sequences coding for the same CDR3. This chain joins TRBV6-6 and TRBJ1-1; TRBD1 is a possible D gene (5 bases). V gave up 2 bases and J gave up 1 base, with 8 bases separating them. The CDR3 totals 14 residues. CDR1 and CDR2 (germline): MNHNY, SVGAGI (reference sequence). This CDR3 reads CASSYGAGNTEAFF. The CDR3 bases are TGTGCCAGCAGTTACGGGGCTGGGAACACTGAAGCTTTCTTT.

V gene TRBV6-6 combines with J gene TRBJ2-1, with 8 bases lining up with TRBD1. The CDR3 has 13 residues. V shed 11 bases, J shed 8 bases, and the junction held 11 bases outside the gene matches. The germline CDR1 and CDR2 sequences are MNHNY and SVGAGI (reference sequence). CDR3 in amino acids: CAGGVDRDYEQFF. CDR3 nucleotides: TGTGCCGGCGGGGTGGACAGGGACTATGAGCAGTTCTTC.

The genes are TRBV19 and TRBJ2-6; D remains ambiguous. The V gene lost 5 bases and the J gene lost 0 bases, with 11 bases spanning the gap. Germline-derived CDR1 and CDR2 are LNHDA and SQIVND (reference sequence). The CDR3 loop spans 16 amino acids. CDR3 sequence reads: CASSPRLISGANVLTF. CDR3 coding DNA: TGTGCCAGTAGTCCCCGACTGATCTCTGGGGCCAACGTCCTGACTTTC.

As regards this clone: Other DNA sequences from this sample encode an identical CDR3 as well. The chain links TRBV2 to TRBJ2-7; 8 bases match TRBD1. Per germline, CDR1 SNHLY and CDR2 FYNNEI. Trimming removed 3 bases from V and 2 bases from J; junction bases left unmatched: 0. The length of the CDR3 is 13 residues. CDR3 in DNA: TGTGCCAGCAGTGACAGGGGGCCCTACGAGCAGTACTTC. Encoded protein: CASSDRGPYEQYF.

The chain has TRBV6-5 and TRBJ1-2, with D possibly being TRBD1 (5 bases). This CDR3 contains 11 residues. Germline CDR1 is MNHEY and CDR2 is SVGAGI. V shed 10 bases and J shed 7 bases, with 13 bases lying between them. CDR3 protein: CATLWGGGYTF. CDR3 nucleotides: TGTGCCACTCTATGGGGGGGTGGCTACACCTTC.

This chain joins TRBV18 and TRBJ2-3, with a tentative D call TRBD1 (6 bases). CDR3 length equals 14 residues. The germline gives CDR1 KGHSH, CDR2 LQKENI. The ends were cut back, 0 bases at V and 5 bases at J, with 9 bases in the middle. The CDR3 DNA reads as TGTGCCAGCTCACCACCGACACAGGGAGATACGCAGTATTTT. Protein product: CASSPPTQGDTQYF. Full variable domain (missing parts from reference TRBV18 and TRBJ2-3): NAGVMQNPRHLVRRRGQEARLRCSPMKGHSHVYWYRQLPEEGLKFMVYLQKENIIDESGMPKERFSAEFPKEGPSILRIQQVVRGDSAAYFCASSPPTQGDTQYFGPGTRLTVL.